This T cell receptor (beta chain) was obtained from a study of lymphopenia after photon versus proton radiotherapy. Study-wide points: A bigger post-nadir fall in TCR diversity correlated inversely with survival time in deceased patients. Authors raise, but do not show, better survival with proton therapy.

Note on this clone: Its cognate antigen is unknown.

The germline CDR1 and CDR2 sequences are SGHRS and YFSETQ. This CDR3 is built from 16 residues. Deletions cut 0 bases from V and 7 bases from J, with 19 bases between. Produced via immunoSEQ multiplex PCR; TCRdb's table is partial and in-frame only. Of around 4,200 clones in the sample, 60% to 80% were seen once. The chain employs TRBV5-1 and TRBJ1-2; no firm D call. The sequence was obtained from an elderly man with esophageal cancer. The sample was peripheral blood, taken from a patient treated with proton-based radiotherapy. CDR3 coding DNA: TGCGCCAGCAGCTTGGTACTGTCAAAAAGACTCGGTGGCTACACCTTC. It yields the protein CASSLVLSKRLGGYTF.